These 19 T cell receptor beta chains share one sample of origin, sequenced in a study of T cell clones after liver transplantation. Clones were sequenced by immunoSEQ multiplex PCR, and TCRdb holds only the in-frame ones, with some missing. The repertoire includes tens of thousands of clones, 80% of them detected once, and 0.79% sits in the top ten. The sample consisted of CD4+ T cells from blood, taken 12 months after liver transplant. These receptors originate from a human patient who received a liver transplant. Part of the T cell pool may stem from the graft donor.

The chain couples TRBV7-2 to TRBJ1-1, with unresolved D. The length of the CDR3 is 13 residues. Trimming removed 0 bases at V and 5 bases at J, with 7 bases between. In germline, CDR1 is SGHTA, CDR2 FQGNSA. CDR3 sequence reads: CASSLASETEAFF. CDR3 in DNA: TGTGCCAGCAGCTTAGCCTCGGAAACTGAAGCTTTCTTT.

This chain joins TRBV27 and TRBJ1-2; TRBD1 is a possible D gene (6 bases). V lost 5 bases and J 8 bases, leaving 15 bases between the germline ends. Germline V lookup: CDR1 MNHEY, CDR2 SMNVEV (reference sequence). CDR3 length equals 13 residues. The CDR3 protein is CASSLTGPGGYTF. The CDR3 DNA sequence: TGTGCCAGCAGTCTTACAGGGCCCGGCGGCTACACCTTC.

V gene TRBV28 combines with J gene TRBJ1-5; no clear D. V dropped 1 base and J dropped 12 bases, with 10 bases sitting between them. The CDR3 covers 12 residues. Germline loops: CDR1 MDHEN, CDR2 SYDVKM. CDR3 nucleotides: TGTGCCAGCAGTTTATTAGTTACGTACCAGCATTTT. Amino acid sequence: CASSLLVTYQHF.

V is TRBV18 and J is TRBJ1-5; perhaps TRBD1 as D (6 bases). CDR1 is KGHSH and CDR2 is LQKENI in the germline V gene. CDR3 length equals 17 residues. The germline V and J ends were trimmed by 2 bases and 0 bases, with 14 bases remaining between them. CDR3 sequence (DNA): TGTGCCAGCTCACCAGATACAGGGAGCTATAGCAATCAGCCCCAGCATTTT. Residues: CASSPDTGSYSNQPQHF.

The V gene is TRBV4-2, the J gene TRBJ2-1; 10 nucleotides match TRBD2. This CDR3 has 15 amino acids. Trimming cost V 1 base and J 8 bases; bases outside gene matches: 5. CDR1 is LGHNA and CDR2 is YNFKEQ in the germline V gene. The CDR3 DNA sequence: TGTGCCAGCAGCCAAGGGGCTAGCGGGAGCGATGAGCAGTTCTTC. It specifies CASSQGASGSDEQFF.

The chain is built from TRBV14 and TRBJ1-1; 7 bases match TRBD1. J lost 3 bases, V lost 1 base, and 5 bases had no gene match. CDR1 and CDR2 from the germline V gene are SGHDN and FVKESK. CDR3 length: 15 residues. In nucleotides, the CDR3 is TGTGCCAGCAGCCAAGTGTGGGGACAGCACACTGAAGCTTTCTTT. It translates to CASSQVWGQHTEAFF.

The chain links TRBV18 to TRBJ2-1, with 8 bases matching TRBD2. Trimming cost V 5 bases and J 5 bases; bases outside gene matches: 8. The germline CDR1 and CDR2 sequences are KGHSH and LQKENI. This CDR3 is built from 15 residues. Written as DNA, the CDR3 is TGTGCCAGCTCAGATCGGACTAGCAGGAACAATGAGCAGTTCTTC. It codes for CASSDRTSRNNEQFF.

This sequence joins TRBV4-2 and TRBJ1-4, with D uncertain. The length of the CDR3 is 14 residues. V was trimmed by 0 bases and J by 8 bases, leaving 10 bases between them. The germline gives CDR1 LGHNA, CDR2 YNFKEQ. This chain's CDR3 is CASSQEGWREKLFF. The CDR3 bases are TGTGCCAGCAGCCAAGAAGGGTGGAGGGAAAAACTGTTTTTT.

This chain uses TRBV18 with TRBJ2-5; possibly TRBD2 for D (6 bases). This CDR3 has 14 amino acids. Trimming took 3 bases from V and 5 from J, leaving 13 bases between them. Germline V gene lookup returns CDR1 KGHSH and CDR2 LQKENI. This CDR3 is CASSPGLLWETQYF. CDR3 DNA sequence: TGTGCCAGCTCACCGGGACTCCTGTGGGAGACCCAGTACTTC.

The chain has TRBV7-2 and TRBJ1-1; D is unclear. The CDR3 loop spans 11 amino acids. The V end was cut by 4 bases, the J end by 4 bases, with 4 bases between. Germline V gene data show CDR1 as SGHTA and CDR2 as FQGNSA. CDR3 DNA sequence: TGTGCCAGCAGCTCCACCACTGAAGCTTTCTTT. Protein: CASSSTTEAFF.

The CDR3 spells CASSPLAGISSYEQYF. Here the CDR3 DNA reads TGTGCCAGCTCACCACTAGCGGGTATAAGCTCCTACGAGCAGTACTTC. The rearrangement links TRBV18 to TRBJ2-7, with TRBD2 identical over 7 bases. This CDR3 comprises 16 residues. In germline, CDR1 is KGHSH, CDR2 LQKENI. V lost 1 base, J lost 0 bases, and 6 bases stayed unmatched.

CDR3 residues: CASAMTSGQETQYF. CDR3 DNA: TGCGCCAGCGCTATGACTAGCGGGCAAGAGACCCAGTACTTC. V usage is TRBV5-1 and J usage is TRBJ2-5; 10 positions agree with TRBD2. The V and J ends lost 7 bases and 2 bases, in that order; junction bases with no gene match: 5. Germline values: CDR1 SGHRS, CDR2 YFSETQ. The CDR3 is 14 residues long.

V gene TRBV11-1 combines with J gene TRBJ2-1, with 9 bases matching TRBD2. CDR3 length equals 14 residues. Germline CDR1 is SGHAT and CDR2 is FQDESV (reference sequence). V dropped 5 bases and J dropped 8; count of bases not matched to a gene: 7. CDR3 loop: CASSPSREGDEQFF. The CDR3 DNA follows: TGTGCCAGCAGCCCCTCGCGGGAGGGGGATGAGCAGTTCTTC. The variable domain in full, with the rest retrieved from reference TRBV11-1 and TRBJ2-1, is EAEVAQSPRYKITEKSQAVAFWCDPISGHATLYWYRQILGQGPELLVQFQDESVVDDSQLPKDRFSAERLKGVDSTLKIQPAELGDSAMYLCASSPSREGDEQFFGPGTRLTVL.

V gene TRBV5-1 combines with J gene TRBJ2-7; the D is unclear. CDR3 length equals 13 residues. The ends were cut back, 0 bases at V and 7 bases at J, with 11 bases in the middle. From germline, CDR1 is SGHRS and CDR2 YFSETQ. The CDR3 loop is CASSLETRKEQYF. The CDR3 nucleotides read TGCGCCAGCAGCTTGGAGACGCGTAAGGAGCAGTACTTC. Full variable domain (outside the CDR3, taken from reference TRBV5-1 and TRBJ2-7): KAGVTQTPRYLIKTRGQQVTLSCSPISGHRSVSWYQQTPGQGLQFLFEYFSETQRNKGNFPGRFSGRQFSNSRSEMNVSTLELGDSALYLCASSLETRKEQYFGPGTRLTVT.

A few counts support this clone. This rearrangement joins TRBV28 to TRBJ1-1; D is possibly TRBD1 (6 bases). Per the germline V gene, CDR1 is MDHEN and CDR2 is SYDVKM. The CDR3 totals 14 residues. Between the trimmed V and J ends, which lost 1 base and 4 bases, there was a span of 10 bases. The CDR3 coding sequence is TGTGCCAGCAGTTTATCATCCAGGGGCACTGAAGCTTTCTTT. Protein sequence: CASSLSSRGTEAFF.

Remarks on this clone: The sample carries other DNA sequences with the same CDR3. The chain carries TRBV5-1 and TRBJ2-7; D is unresolved. V lost 2 bases and J 0 bases, leaving 9 bases between the germline ends. Germline V gene sequence: CDR1 SGHRS, CDR2 YFSETQ. The CDR3 length is 14 residues. The CDR3 DNA follows: TGCGCCAGCAGCTTACCATCCAGCTCCTACGAGCAGTACTTC. Protein sequence: CASSLPSSSYEQYF.

The CDR3 spells CASSPRTGATGELFF. The CDR3 nucleotides read TGTGCCAGTAGTCCGCGGACAGGCGCAACCGGGGAGCTGTTTTTT. The chain joins TRBV19 to TRBJ2-2, with 7 positions matching TRBD1. CDR1 is LNHDA and CDR2 is SQIVND in the germline V gene (reference sequence). Trimming cost V 5 bases and J 5 bases; bases outside gene matches: 8. The CDR3 extends over 15 amino acids.

The genes are TRBV7-2 and TRBJ2-5; TRBD1 is a possible D gene (7 bases). Germline V gene lookup returns CDR1 SGHTA and CDR2 FQGNSA. The CDR3 sequence is 17 residues long. Trimming cost V 5 bases and J 7 bases, with 26 bases left between them. The CDR3 here is CASSLTSRTGGVGTQYF. The CDR3 bases are TGTGCCAGCAGCCTCACATCCAGGACAGGCGGGGTCGGGACCCAGTACTTC.

The chain employs TRBV28 and TRBJ1-1; D is possibly TRBD1 (6 bases). CDR1 is MDHEN and CDR2 is SYDVKM in the germline V gene. The CDR3 extends over 16 amino acids. V was cut by 2 bases and J by 0 bases, with 13 bases left in between. CDR3 nucleotides: TGTGCCAGCAGTTTAGGCAGGGGAGTGTTGAACACTGAAGCTTTCTTT. Its translation is CASSLGRGVLNTEAFF.